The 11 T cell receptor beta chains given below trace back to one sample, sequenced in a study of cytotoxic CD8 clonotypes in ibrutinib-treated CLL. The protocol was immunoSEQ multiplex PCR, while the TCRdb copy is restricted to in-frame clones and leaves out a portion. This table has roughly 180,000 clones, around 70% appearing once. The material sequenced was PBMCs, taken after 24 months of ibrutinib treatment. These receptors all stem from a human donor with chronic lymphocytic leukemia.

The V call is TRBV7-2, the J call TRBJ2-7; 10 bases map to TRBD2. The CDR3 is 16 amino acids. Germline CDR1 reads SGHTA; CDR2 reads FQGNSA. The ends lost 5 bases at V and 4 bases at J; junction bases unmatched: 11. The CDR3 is CASSGGPSGSYYEQYF. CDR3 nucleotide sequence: TGTGCCAGCAGCGGTGGGCCTAGCGGGAGTTATTACGAGCAGTACTTC.

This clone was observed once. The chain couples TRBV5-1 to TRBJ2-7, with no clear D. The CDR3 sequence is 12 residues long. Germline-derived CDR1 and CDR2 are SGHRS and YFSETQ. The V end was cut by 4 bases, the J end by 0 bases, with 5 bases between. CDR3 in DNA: TGCGCCAGCAGCCAAAGCTCCTACGAGCAGTACTTC. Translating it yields CASSQSSYEQYF.

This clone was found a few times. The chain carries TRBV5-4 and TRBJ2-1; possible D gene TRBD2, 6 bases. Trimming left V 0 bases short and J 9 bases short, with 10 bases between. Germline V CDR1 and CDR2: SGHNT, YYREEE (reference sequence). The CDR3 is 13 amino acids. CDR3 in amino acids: CASSLVSGGEQFF. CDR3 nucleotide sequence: TGTGCCAGCAGCTTGGTCTCCGGGGGTGAGCAGTTCTTC. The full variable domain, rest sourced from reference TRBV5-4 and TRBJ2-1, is ETGVTQSPTHLIKTRGQQVTLRCSSQSGHNTVSWYQQALGQGPQFIFQYYREEENGRGNFPPRFSGLQFPNYSSELNVNALELDDSALYLCASSLVSGGEQFFGPGTRLTVL.

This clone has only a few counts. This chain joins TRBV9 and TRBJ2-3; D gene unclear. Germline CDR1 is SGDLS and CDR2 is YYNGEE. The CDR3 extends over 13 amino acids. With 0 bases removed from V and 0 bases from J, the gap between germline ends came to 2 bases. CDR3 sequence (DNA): TGTGCCAGCAGCGTAGTCAGCACAGATACGCAGTATTTT. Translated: CASSVVSTDTQYF.

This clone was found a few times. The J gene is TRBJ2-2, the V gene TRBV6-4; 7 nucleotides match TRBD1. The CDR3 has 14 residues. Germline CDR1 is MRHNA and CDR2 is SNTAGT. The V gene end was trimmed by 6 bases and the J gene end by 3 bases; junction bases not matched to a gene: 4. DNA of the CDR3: TGTGCCAGCAGGGAACAGGGGTACACCGGGGAGCTGTTTTTT. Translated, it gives CASREQGYTGELFF.

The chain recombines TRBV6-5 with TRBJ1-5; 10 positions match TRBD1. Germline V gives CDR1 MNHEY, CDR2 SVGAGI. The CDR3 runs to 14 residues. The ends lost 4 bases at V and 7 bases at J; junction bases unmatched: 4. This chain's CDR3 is CASSWTGGSQPQHF. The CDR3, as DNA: TGTGCCAGCAGTTGGACAGGGGGTTCCCAGCCCCAGCATTTT.

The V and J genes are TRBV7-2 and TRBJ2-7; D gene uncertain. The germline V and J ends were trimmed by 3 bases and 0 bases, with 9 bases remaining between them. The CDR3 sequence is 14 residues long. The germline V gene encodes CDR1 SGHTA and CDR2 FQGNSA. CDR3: CASSFERFSYEQYF. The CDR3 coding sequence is TGTGCCAGCAGCTTTGAGCGTTTCTCCTACGAGCAGTACTTC.

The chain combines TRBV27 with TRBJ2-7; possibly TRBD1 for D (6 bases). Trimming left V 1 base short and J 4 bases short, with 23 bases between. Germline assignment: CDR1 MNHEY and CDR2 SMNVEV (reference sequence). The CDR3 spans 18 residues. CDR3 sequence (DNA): TGTGCCAGCAGTTTATTTCGGGGTAAGGGCCCAGGGGTTTACGAGCAGTACTTC. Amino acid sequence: CASSLFRGKGPGVYEQYF.

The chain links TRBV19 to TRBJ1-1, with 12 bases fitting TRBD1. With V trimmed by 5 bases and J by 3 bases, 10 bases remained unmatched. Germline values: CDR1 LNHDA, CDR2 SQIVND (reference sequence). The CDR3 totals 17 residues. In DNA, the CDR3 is TGTGCCAGTAGTGGGGACAGGGGGCGAGGATCCGACACTGAAGCTTTCTTT. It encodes CASSGDRGRGSDTEAFF.

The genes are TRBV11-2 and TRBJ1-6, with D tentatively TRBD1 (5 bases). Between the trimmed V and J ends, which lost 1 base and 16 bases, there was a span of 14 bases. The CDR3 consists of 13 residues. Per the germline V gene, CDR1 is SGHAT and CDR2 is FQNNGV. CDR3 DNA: TGTGCCAGCAGCTTAGGCAGCCTGGGGACGCTCCACTTT. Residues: CASSLGSLGTLHF.

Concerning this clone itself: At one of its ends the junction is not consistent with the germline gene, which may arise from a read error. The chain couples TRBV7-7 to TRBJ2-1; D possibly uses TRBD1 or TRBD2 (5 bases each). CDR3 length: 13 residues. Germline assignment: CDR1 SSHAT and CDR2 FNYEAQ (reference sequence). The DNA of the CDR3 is TGTGCTAGCAGCTTAACAGGACTCAATGAGCAGTTCTTC. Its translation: CASSLTGLNEQFF.